One sample yielded the 7 T cell receptor beta chains listed below, sequenced in a study of beta chain features in type 1 diabetes. The entirety of the isolated RNA underwent reverse transcription, so expressed TCRB transcripts were sequenced. TCRdb keeps only in-frame clones here, not all; method: immunoSEQ multiplex PCR. Found here are some 270,000 clones, over 12% of them singletons; the top ten hold approximately 0.024%. Sample: naive CD4+ T cells from blood. These receptors all come from a woman between 35 and 50 years old in good health.

In this sample, this clone turned up a few times. The genes are TRBV11-1 and TRBJ2-7, with TRBD2 matching 9 bases. V gave up 5 bases and J gave up 5 bases; unmatched junction bases: 10. The germline CDR1 and CDR2 sequences are SGHAT and FQDESV (reference sequence). The CDR3 sequence is 15 residues long. The DNA for the CDR3 is TGTGCCAGCAGCGTGGGACTAGCCGATCCCCACGAGCAGTACTTC. Protein product: CASSVGLADPHEQYF. Together with reference TRBV11-1 and TRBJ2-7, the CDR3 gives the full variable domain: EAEVAQSPRYKITEKSQAVAFWCDPISGHATLYWYRQILGQGPELLVQFQDESVVDDSQLPKDRFSAERLKGVDSTLKIQPAELGDSAMYLCASSVGLADPHEQYFGPGTRLTVT.

In this sample, this clone turned up a few times. The V gene is TRBV15, the J gene TRBJ2-1, with TRBD2 as a possible D gene (5 bases). The ends were cut back, 4 bases at V and 4 bases at J, with 14 bases in the middle. In germline, CDR1 is LNHNV, CDR2 YYDKDF (reference sequence). The CDR3 runs 15 residues. CDR3 sequence (DNA): TGTGCCACCAGCACAGCAAAGGGAGTATACAATGAGCAGTTCTTC. It encodes CATSTAKGVYNEQFF.

J is TRBJ2-2 and V is TRBV14, with 7 bases aligning to TRBD1. J was trimmed by 1 base and V by 1 base; bases with no gene match: 6. Germline CDR1 reads SGHDN; CDR2 reads FVKESK. The CDR3 sequence is 17 residues long. The chain's CDR3 is CASSQADRAMNTGELFF. DNA of the CDR3: TGTGCCAGCAGCCAAGCAGACAGGGCGATGAACACCGGGGAGCTGTTTTTT.

The chain has TRBV6-5 and TRBJ1-2; perhaps TRBD1 as D (5 bases). V was pared by 2 bases and J by 0 bases, with 10 bases between. Germline CDR1 is MNHEY and CDR2 is SVGAGI. The CDR3 runs 15 residues. The CDR3 protein is CASSYNRQTNYGYTF. The CDR3 DNA is TGTGCCAGCAGTTACAACAGGCAGACTAACTATGGCTACACCTTC.

This clone was recorded a few times. The chain has TRBV6-5 and TRBJ2-1; maybe TRBD1 (5 bases). Between the trimmed V and J ends, which lost 2 bases and 2 bases, there was a span of 10 bases. The CDR3 runs 15 residues. The germline V gene encodes CDR1 MNHEY and CDR2 SVGAGI. CDR3 residues: CASSYRGNAYNEQFF. The CDR3 nucleotides read TGTGCCAGCAGTTACAGGGGAAACGCCTACAATGAGCAGTTCTTC.

This clone was detected only a few times. Other nucleotide sequences from this sample produce the same CDR3. J is TRBJ1-2 and V is TRBV9; D unresolved. The ends were cut back, 3 bases at V and 1 base at J, with 7 bases in the middle. The germline CDR1 and CDR2 sequences are SGDLS and YYNGEE. The CDR3 is made up of 13 amino acids. In DNA, the CDR3 is TGTGCCAGCAGCGGCGGCCTTAACTATGGCTACACCTTC. This translates into CASSGGLNYGYTF.

The chain recombines TRBV6-1 with TRBJ2-3; 8 positions agree with TRBD2. The CDR3 totals 14 residues. V was clipped by 6 bases and J by 3 bases; unmatched bases: 5. Germline V gene lookup returns CDR1 MNHNS and CDR2 SASEGT. The DNA for the CDR3 is TGTGCCAGCAGCCCCGGGGGGGGGACAGATACGCAGTATTTT. Translation: CASSPGGGTDTQYF.